This T cell receptor (beta chain) emerged from a study of Graves' ophthalmopathy and Graves' hyperthyroidism. This clonotype was recorded a few times. The CDR3 runs 14 residues. Germline V gives CDR1 MNHEY, CDR2 SMNVEV (reference sequence). V shed 5 bases and J 2 bases; nucleotides not matched to a gene: 6. Amplified material comprised TCR beta CDR3 regions derived from RNA transcripts. HTBI-primed RT-PCR formed the first round, and a multiplex PCR formed the second. TCRdb processed the multiplex PCR reads anew with MiXCR; each CDR3 protein has one entry. Found here are roughly 160,000 distinct CDR3 sequences, around two fifths of them singletons; the top ten hold around 5.8%.

The chain couples TRBV27 to TRBJ2-7; 7 nucleotides align to TRBD1. The sequencing sample was made of peripheral blood. This TCR came from a woman aged 40 to 55 with Graves' ophthalmopathy. The CDR3 DNA is TGTGCCAGCAGTCCGGGACAGAATCCCTACGAGCAGTACTTC. Protein sequence: CASSPGQNPYEQYF.